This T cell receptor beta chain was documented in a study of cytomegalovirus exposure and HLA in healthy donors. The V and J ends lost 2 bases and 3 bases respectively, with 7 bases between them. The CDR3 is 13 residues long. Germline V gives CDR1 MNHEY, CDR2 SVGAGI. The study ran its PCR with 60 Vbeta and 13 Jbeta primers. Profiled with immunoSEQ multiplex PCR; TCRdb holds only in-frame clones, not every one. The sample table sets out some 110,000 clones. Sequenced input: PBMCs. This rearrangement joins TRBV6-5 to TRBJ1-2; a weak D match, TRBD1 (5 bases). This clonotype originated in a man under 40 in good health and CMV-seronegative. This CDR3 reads CASSYGGDYGYTF. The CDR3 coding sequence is TGTGCCAGCAGTTACGGAGGGGACTATGGCTACACCTTC.